The 10 T cell receptor beta chains given below trace back to one sample, sequenced in a study of T-cell reconstitution after alpha-beta-depleted transplantation in children. Preparation of the TCRbeta library involved a method that used unique molecular identifiers. TCRdb itself ran the PCR reads through MiXCR, one entry per CDR3 protein. Here the sample spans about 240,000 distinct CDR3 sequences, about 23% being singletons. The sample consisted of PBMCs, taken before TCRalphabeta/CD19-depleted stem cell transplant. These receptor sequences come from a girl aged 2 to 9 with Fanconi anemia, due to receive a stem cell transplant.

The chain recombines TRBV25-1 with TRBJ2-1, with 9 bases matching TRBD2. The CDR3 contains 14 residues. Germline V gene data show CDR1 as MGHDK and CDR2 as SYGVNS. V trimming: 4 bases; J trimming: 8 bases; junction bases outside the gene matches: 6. The CDR3 DNA is TGTGCCAGCAGTGGGCCTAGCGGGGTTCATGAGCAGTTCTTC. This gives the protein CASSGPSGVHEQFF.

In regard to this clonotype: This may be a read error, as it is one base from a much larger clone. The chain carries TRBV27 and TRBJ2-7; 7 bases match TRBD1. Germline V gene sequence: CDR1 MNHEY, CDR2 SMNVEV (reference sequence). CDR3 size: 14 residues. This chain's CDR3 is CASSFAGGFYGQYF. The CDR3 DNA is TGTGCCAGCAGTTTCGCAGGGGGTTTTTACGGGCAGTACTTC.

The table lists this clonotype with a few counts. J is TRBJ1-2 and V is TRBV20-1; 9 bases fit TRBD1. CDR3 length: 16 residues. V shed 0 bases and J 7 bases; nucleotides not matched to a gene: 12. Germline assignment: CDR1 DFQATT and CDR2 SNEGSKA (reference sequence). CDR3 in amino acids: CSARDLAGTGWVGYTF. The CDR3 bases are TGCAGTGCTAGAGATCTAGCCGGGACAGGGTGGGTTGGCTACACCTTC.

This clonotype was found many times. The V call is TRBV29-1, the J call TRBJ2-3, with 10 bases fitting TRBD2. This CDR3 region has 11 residues. Looked up from germline, CDR1 is SQVTM and CDR2 is ANQGSEA. The V segment lost 2 bases and the J segment 14 bases; nucleotides outside the gene matches: 4. CDR3 sequence: CSVELAGEGYF. The CDR3 DNA sequence: TGCAGCGTTGAACTAGCGGGGGAGGGGTATTTT.

J is TRBJ2-3 and V is TRBV20-1, with D unresolved. Germline V gene lookup returns CDR1 DFQATT and CDR2 SNEGSKA (reference sequence). Between the trimmed V and J ends, which lost 2 bases and 2 bases, there was a span of 8 bases. This CDR3 contains 13 residues. This CDR3 reads CSARSTTTDTQYF. The CDR3 bases are TGCAGTGCTAGAAGTACCACCACAGATACGCAGTATTTT.

This clonotype was recorded a few times. The rearrangement links TRBV27 to TRBJ2-7, with 10 positions matching TRBD2. With V trimmed by 3 bases and J by 3 bases, 5 bases remained unmatched. This CDR3 spans 15 amino acids. Germline V gene data show CDR1 as MNHEY and CDR2 as SMNVEV (reference sequence). CDR3 sequence: CASSFSGRADYEQYF. CDR3 coding DNA: TGTGCCAGCAGTTTCAGCGGGAGGGCCGACTACGAGCAGTACTTC.

This clonotype was observed many times. V gene TRBV15 combines with J gene TRBJ1-1; 7 bases are shared with TRBD1. V was clipped by 0 bases and J by 8 bases; unmatched bases: 9. This CDR3 is built from 15 residues. Per the germline V gene, CDR1 is LNHNV and CDR2 is YYDKDF (reference sequence). CDR3: CATSRDRRQGEEAFF. CDR3 nucleotide sequence: TGTGCCACCAGCAGAGATAGGCGACAGGGCGAAGAAGCTTTCTTT.

In this sample, this clonotype turned up many times. The rearrangement uses TRBV20-1 and TRBJ2-3, with D unresolved. V shed 6 bases and J shed 5 bases, with 9 bases lying between them. This CDR3 region has 11 residues. Per germline, CDR1 DFQATT and CDR2 SNEGSKA (reference sequence). The CDR3 DNA reads as TGCAGTGCGCGTAGGAGAGATACGCAGTATTTT. Translating gives CSARRRDTQYF.

This chain uses TRBV7-2 with TRBJ2-5, with 13 nucleotides matching TRBD2. The germline V gene has CDR1 SGHTA and CDR2 FQGNSA. With 4 bases clipped from V and 3 bases from J, the junction kept 5 bases outside the gene matches. The CDR3 extends over 16 amino acids. CDR3 amino acids: CASSSGLAGVKETQYF. In DNA form, the CDR3 reads TGTGCCAGCAGCTCCGGACTAGCGGGGGTTAAAGAGACCCAGTACTTC.

This sequence joins TRBV5-1 and TRBJ2-2; 8 bases are a match to TRBD2. The V gene's germline CDR1 is SGHRS and CDR2 YFSETQ. V shed 0 bases and J 10 bases; nucleotides not matched to a gene: 8. This CDR3 spans 15 amino acids. The CDR3 DNA is TGCGCCAGCAGCTTGGATCCGGGGGGGTTAGCGGAGCTGTTTTTT. Protein product: CASSLDPGGLAELFF.